This T cell receptor (beta chain) was documented in a study of CD8 T cells in Susac syndrome (dated 2019 in TCRdb). The study in broad terms: The study used repertoire sequencing to test whether antigen drove CD8+ T cell activation and differentiation in Susac syndrome.

Peripheral blood CD8+ and CD4+ T cells from healthy donors, Susac syndrome patients and multiple sclerosis patients were profiled by high-throughput TCR beta sequencing. Healthy donors were included as age- and sex-matched controls. Bulk CD8+ and CD4+ T cells were purified by magnetic negative isolation, whereas CD8+ TEMRA cells were enriched by FACS. Blood was collected in EDTA tubes and processed within 24 hours, with PBMCs isolated through density gradient centrifugation. PBMCs intended for TCR sequencing were cryopreserved in liquid nitrogen and thawed later in a water bath at 37 degrees C. Purity of sorted or isolated CD4+, CD8+ and CD8+ TEMRA cells was at least 90%. As for this clonotype: Which antigen it targets is not known. Base quality data are lacking; no much larger clone is found one base away.

RNA was extracted using the RNeasy kit, and about 0.45 to 1 microgram was reverse transcribed with random hexamers. The immunoSEQ multiplex PCR assay, covering 54 Vbeta and 13 Jbeta segments, was used to amplify TCR beta CDR3 regions. Bias from PCR amplification was corrected by using a synthetic template baseline for primer optimization and for computational correction. Regarding the original processing steps: Reads were assigned to V, D and J genes according to IMGT and analyzed in immunoSEQ Analyzer, with only productive sequences retained. Clonality was calculated as one minus the Shannon entropy normalized by log2 of the number of productive unique sequences. Public and private clones were assessed among the 100 most prevalent clones of each patient and control. Clones were defined as Susac-specific when absent from the healthy and MS cohorts, from fewer than 1,300 published viral clones and from other ImmuneACCESS disease sequences. TCRdb took the public reads, trimmed them with fastp at Q25, ran MiXCR for clone calling and kept in-frame beta chains. When rows share a CDR3 protein, they turn into one entry using the most common DNA and genes. The V and J calls shown here were made by TCRdb, not taken from the authors' results. The sample profile shows about 200,000 distinct CDR3 sequences; roughly 95% of them were found once. The ten largest clones capture about 0.1% of the sample.

Findings and caveats that apply to the study as a whole: The study acknowledged that relatively few individuals were included in the TCR sequencing and HLA analysis.

The cysteine opens and the phenylalanine closes a CDR3 of 15 amino acids. Solely the CDR3 DNA is kept, with 45 bases framed from the first base. Cut back by 0 bases and 7 bases, the V and J ends lie 13 bases apart. The TCR comes from a human donor in good health. The rearranged segments are TRBV23-1 and TRBJ2-1; too little of a D gene remains to name it. TRBV23-1 is known as an ORF, though its function is uncertain. What was sequenced was CD4+ T cells from PBMCs. The CDR3 corresponds to CASSQSRLRRNEQFF. The DNA sequence reads TGCGCCAGCAGTCAATCGAGGCTTCGTAGAAATGAGCAGTTCTTC.